This T cell receptor beta chain was recorded in a study of blood T cell repertoires in COVID-19. Study background: The United States, Italy and Spain provided the acute and convalescent COVID-19 samples.

Authors' analysis steps: The authors estimated nucleated cell counts from reference gene primer amplification. Libraries were prepared by immunoSEQ multiplex PCR; TCRdb keeps only in-frame clonotypes and omits some of them. V, J and clone size are those of that table, while D and trimming were read from the DNA. The sample consists of roughly 250,000 clones, about 88% of them appearing once. V trimming: 0 bases; J trimming: 3 bases; junction bases outside the gene matches: 2. Germline-derived CDR1 and CDR2 are MNHEY and SVGAGI. The length of the CDR3 is 15 residues. The chain employs TRBV6-5 and TRBJ2-1; TRBD1 aligns across 7 bases. This sequence was found in a woman in her thirties or forties who had recovered from COVID-19. Sequenced material: peripheral blood. As DNA, the CDR3 is TGTGCCAGCAGTTACTCGGGACAGCTCTACAATGAGCAGTTCTTC. Translation gives CASSYSGQLYNEQFF.